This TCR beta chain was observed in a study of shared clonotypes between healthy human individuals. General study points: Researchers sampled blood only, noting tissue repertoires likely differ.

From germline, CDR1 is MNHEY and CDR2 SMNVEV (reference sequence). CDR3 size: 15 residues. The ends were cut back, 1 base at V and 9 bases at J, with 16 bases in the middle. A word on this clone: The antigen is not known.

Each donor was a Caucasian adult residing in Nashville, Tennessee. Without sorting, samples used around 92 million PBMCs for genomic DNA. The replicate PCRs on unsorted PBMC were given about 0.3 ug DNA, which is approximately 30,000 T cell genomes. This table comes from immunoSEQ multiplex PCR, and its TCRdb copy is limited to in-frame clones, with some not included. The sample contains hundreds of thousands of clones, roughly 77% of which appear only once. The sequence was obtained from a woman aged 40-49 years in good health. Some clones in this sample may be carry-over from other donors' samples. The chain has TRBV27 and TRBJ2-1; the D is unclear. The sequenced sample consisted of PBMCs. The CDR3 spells CASSLWGISMGEQFF. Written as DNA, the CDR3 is TGTGCCAGCAGTTTATGGGGTATCTCTATGGGTGAGCAGTTCTTC.